This TCR beta chain originates from a study of shared clonotypes between healthy human individuals. Study-level findings and limits: Rarefaction curves obtained for sorted subsets showed sequencing incomplete despite large depth. Clonotypes shared by all four sorted-subset donors had higher generation probabilities than non-shared clonotypes.

As for this clone: Antigen specificity is unknown.

Assay used: immunoSEQ multiplex PCR; TCRdb lists only in-frame clones, some missing. The sample shows 330,000 or so clones, around 67% of them seen only once. This clonotype was sampled from a man aged 25 to 40 in good health. Sequenced material: memory CD4+ T cells sorted from blood. The sample's subset: CD45RA-negative fraction.

The CDR3 DNA is TGTGCCACCAGCAACCGGGACAGGGTGGATTTAGAGACCCAGTACTTC. Translated: CATSNRDRVDLETQYF. The chain couples TRBV15 to TRBJ2-5; the match to TRBD1 covers 9 bases. V shed 4 bases and J 4 bases; nucleotides not matched to a gene: 10. Germline lookup yields CDR1 LNHNV and CDR2 YYDKDF (reference sequence). This CDR3 spans 16 amino acids.